This is a list of T cell receptor beta chains from one sample in a study of blood T cell repertoires in COVID-19. Clones were sequenced by immunoSEQ multiplex PCR, and TCRdb holds only the in-frame ones, with some missing. Of a few hundred thousand clones in the sample, 70% to 90% were seen once. Material: peripheral blood. These receptors all come from a woman in her 30s with active or convalescent COVID-19. CDR3s include the opening cysteine and the closing phenylalanine or tryptophan. The order of the fields is J gene, clone size, V gene, D gene, CDR3 protein, CDR3 DNA. A D gene is named only where the DNA matches it firmly. A row's size may be missing; if present it is once, few, many or a size class.

J gene: TRBJ1-5; clone size: .; V gene: TRBV11-2; D gene: .; CDR3 protein: CASNFSGCNQPQHF; CDR3 DNA: TGTGCCAGCAACTTCTCAGGTTGCAATCAGCCCCAGCATTTT
J gene: TRBJ2-5; clone size: .; V gene: TRBV27; D gene: .; CDR3 protein: CASSPYRAETQYF; CDR3 DNA: TGTGCCAGCAGTCCTTACAGGGCAGAGACCCAGTACTTC
J gene: TRBJ1-3; clone size: .; V gene: TRBV10-1; D gene: TRBD1; CDR3 protein: CASRQCRGTGYQISGNTIYF; CDR3 DNA: TGCGCCAGCAGACAGTGCAGGGGGACAGGCTACCAAATCTCTGGAAACACCATATATTTT
J gene: TRBJ1-4; clone size: .; V gene: TRBV4-2; D gene: TRBD1; CDR3 protein: CASSQDQGQGAEKLFF; CDR3 DNA: TGTGCCAGCAGCCAAGATCAGGGACAGGGGGCTGAAAAACTGTTTTTT
J gene: TRBJ2-3; clone size: .; V gene: TRBV4-3; D gene: TRBD2; CDR3 protein: CASSRRLAGLTDTQYF; CDR3 DNA: TGCGCCAGCAGCCGGAGACTAGCGGGGCTCACAGATACGCAGTATTTT
J gene: TRBJ1-5; clone size: .; V gene: TRBV24-1; D gene: .; CDR3 protein: CATSGGTGQPQHF; CDR3 DNA: TGTGCCACCAGTGGGGGCACAGGTCAGCCCCAGCATTTT
J gene: TRBJ2-3; clone size: .; V gene: TRBV6-6; D gene: TRBD1; CDR3 protein: CASSRGQHSARTDTQYF; CDR3 DNA: TGTGCCAGCAGTCGGGGACAGCACTCTGCGCGCACAGATACGCAGTATTTT
J gene: TRBJ2-3; clone size: .; V gene: TRBV7-6; D gene: TRBD2; CDR3 protein: CASSPSLGGGGPDTQYF; CDR3 DNA: TGTGCCAGCAGCCCCTCCCTTGGCGGGGGGGGCCCAGATACGCAGTATTTT
J gene: TRBJ1-1; clone size: once; V gene: TRBV9; D gene: TRBD1; CDR3 protein: CASSVATGGTEAFF; CDR3 DNA: TGTGCCAGCAGCGTAGCAACAGGGGGCACTGAAGCTTTCTTT
J gene: TRBJ1-2; clone size: .; V gene: TRBV28; D gene: TRBD1; CDR3 protein: CASSLSGTGGLGGGYTF; CDR3 DNA: TGTGCCAGCAGTTTATCAGGGACAGGGGGCCTCGGGGGTGGCTACACCTTC
J gene: TRBJ2-3; clone size: .; V gene: TRBV4-1; D gene: .; CDR3 protein: CASSQVYTGGTDTQYF; CDR3 DNA: TGCGCCAGCAGCCAAGTGTATACGGGGGGCACAGATACGCAGTATTTT
J gene: TRBJ1-1; clone size: .; V gene: TRBV6-5; D gene: .; CDR3 protein: CASYRVRLNTEAFF; CDR3 DNA: TGTGCCAGTTACAGGGTAAGGCTGAACACTGAAGCTTTCTTT
J gene: TRBJ1-3; clone size: .; V gene: TRBV18; D gene: .; CDR3 protein: CASQQDDSSAISGNTIYF; CDR3 DNA: TGTGCCAGCCAGCAAGATGACAGCTCTGCGATCTCTGGAAACACCATATATTTT
J gene: TRBJ2-3; clone size: .; V gene: TRBV10-3; D gene: .; CDR3 protein: CAISEPTDTQYF; CDR3 DNA: TGTGCCATCAGTGAGCCAACAGATACGCAGTATTTT
J gene: TRBJ2-5; clone size: once; V gene: TRBV19; D gene: TRBD2; CDR3 protein: CASSIRTSGLVETQYF; CDR3 DNA: TGTGCCAGTAGTATTCGGACTAGCGGGTTAGTAGAGACCCAGTACTTC
J gene: TRBJ2-1; clone size: .; V gene: TRBV7-2; D gene: TRBD1; CDR3 protein: CASSSQGVQGEQFF; CDR3 DNA: TGTGCCAGCAGCTCGCAGGGGGTTCAAGGGGAGCAGTTCTTC
J gene: TRBJ2-7; clone size: .; V gene: TRBV19; D gene: .; CDR3 protein: CATENRGEQYF; CDR3 DNA: TGTGCCACGGAGAATCGGGGCGAGCAGTACTTC
J gene: TRBJ2-1; clone size: .; V gene: TRBV4-3; D gene: TRBD2; CDR3 protein: CASSRGSSGGPRSYNEQFF; CDR3 DNA: TGCGCCAGCAGCCGGGGGTCCAGCGGGGGACCTCGCTCCTACAATGAGCAGTTCTTC
J gene: TRBJ1-4; clone size: once; V gene: TRBV4-3; D gene: TRBD1; CDR3 protein: CASSQDSGQGAGYRGNEKLFF; CDR3 DNA: TGCGCCAGCAGCCAAGATTCGGGACAGGGGGCGGGTTATCGGGGAAATGAAAAACTGTTTTTT
J gene: TRBJ2-7; clone size: .; V gene: TRBV6-5; D gene: TRBD1; CDR3 protein: CASSYRTGPQTYEQYF; CDR3 DNA: TGTGCCAGCAGTTACAGGACAGGGCCCCAAACCTACGAGCAGTACTTC
J gene: TRBJ2-7; clone size: .; V gene: TRBV19; D gene: .; CDR3 protein: CASGTGYAYEQYF; CDR3 DNA: TGTGCCAGCGGCACGGGTTACGCCTACGAGCAGTACTTC
J gene: TRBJ2-7; clone size: .; V gene: TRBV15; D gene: TRBD1; CDR3 protein: CATSWGKGAPYEQYF; CDR3 DNA: TGTGCCACCAGCTGGGGCAAGGGGGCCCCCTACGAGCAGTACTTC
J gene: TRBJ2-1; clone size: .; V gene: TRBV25-1; D gene: .; CDR3 protein: CASSESQGFNEQFF; CDR3 DNA: TGTGCCAGCAGTGAGTCTCAGGGTTTCAATGAGCAGTTCTTC
J gene: TRBJ2-7; clone size: .; V gene: TRBV19; D gene: .; CDR3 protein: CASSIDSSYEQYF; CDR3 DNA: TGTGCCAGTAGTATAGACAGCTCCTACGAGCAGTACTTC
J gene: TRBJ1-3; clone size: .; V gene: TRBV5-1; D gene: .; CDR3 protein: CASSPLGGTGNTIYF; CDR3 DNA: TGCGCCAGCAGCCCCCTCGGGGGGACTGGAAACACCATATATTTT
J gene: TRBJ1-1; clone size: .; V gene: TRBV30; D gene: .; CDR3 protein: CAWSGASGTEAFF; CDR3 DNA: TGTGCCTGGAGTGGGGCCAGTGGGACTGAAGCTTTCTTT
J gene: TRBJ1-5; clone size: once; V gene: TRBV6-2/TRBV6-3; D gene: .; CDR3 protein: CASSGSSNQPQHF; CDR3 DNA: TGTGCCAGCAGCGGCAGTAGCAATCAGCCCCAGCATTTT
J gene: TRBJ2-7; clone size: .; V gene: TRBV6-4; D gene: TRBD1; CDR3 protein: CARTRGRGVYEQYF; CDR3 DNA: TGTGCCAGAACCAGGGGGCGCGGGGTGTACGAGCAGTACTTC
J gene: TRBJ1-1; clone size: once; V gene: TRBV2; D gene: .; CDR3 protein: CASSAGMNTEAFF; CDR3 DNA: TGTGCCAGCAGCGCGGGTATGAACACTGAAGCTTTCTTT
J gene: TRBJ2-7; clone size: .; V gene: TRBV9; D gene: .; CDR3 protein: CASSVGNSHYEQYF; CDR3 DNA: TGTGCCAGCAGCGTAGGTAACAGCCACTACGAGCAGTACTTC
J gene: TRBJ1-3; clone size: .; V gene: TRBV3-1/TRBV3-2; D gene: .; CDR3 protein: CASSQELTSGGNTIYF; CDR3 DNA: TGTGCCAGCAGCCAAGAACTAACCAGTGGGGGAAACACCATATATTTT
J gene: TRBJ1-1; clone size: .; V gene: TRBV9; D gene: .; CDR3 protein: CASSVVREGSTEAFF; CDR3 DNA: TGTGCCAGCAGCGTAGTGAGGGAGGGTAGCACTGAAGCTTTCTTT
J gene: TRBJ2-5; clone size: .; V gene: TRBV11-2; D gene: TRBD1; CDR3 protein: CASSATGGETQYF; CDR3 DNA: TGTGCCAGCAGCGCGACAGGGGGAGAGACCCAGTACTTC
J gene: TRBJ1-1; clone size: .; V gene: TRBV25-1; D gene: TRBD1; CDR3 protein: CASSEPDRGDEAFF; CDR3 DNA: TGTGCCAGCAGTGAACCAGACAGGGGAGATGAAGCTTTCTTT
J gene: TRBJ1-5; clone size: .; V gene: TRBV21-1; D gene: .; CDR3 protein: CASRVQGECNQPQHF; CDR3 DNA: TGTGCCAGCAGGGTACAGGGGGAATGCAATCAGCCCCAGCATTTT
J gene: TRBJ1-5; clone size: few; V gene: TRBV11-3; D gene: .; CDR3 protein: CASSLRGIQPQHF; CDR3 DNA: TGTGCCAGCAGCTTACGAGGGATTCAGCCCCAGCATTTT
J gene: TRBJ1-1; clone size: once; V gene: TRBV28; D gene: TRBD1; CDR3 protein: CASTGQGEMNTEAFF; CDR3 DNA: TGTGCCAGCACGGGACAGGGTGAAATGAACACTGAAGCTTTCTTT
J gene: TRBJ2-5; clone size: .; V gene: TRBV3-1/TRBV3-2; D gene: TRBD2; CDR3 protein: CASSPTSGGLQETQYF; CDR3 DNA: TGTGCCAGCAGCCCAACTAGCGGGGGGCTACAAGAGACCCAGTACTTC
J gene: TRBJ1-2; clone size: .; V gene: TRBV6-5; D gene: .; CDR3 protein: CASSYSGGPVVGGYTF; CDR3 DNA: TGTGCCAGCAGTTACTCTGGAGGTCCCGTTGTTGGGGGCTACACCTTC
J gene: TRBJ1-3; clone size: .; V gene: TRBV28; D gene: .; CDR3 protein: CASSPHGTAGNTIYF; CDR3 DNA: TGTGCCAGCTCCCCCCACGGGACTGCAGGAAACACCATATATTTT
J gene: TRBJ2-1; clone size: .; V gene: TRBV25-1; D gene: .; CDR3 protein: CASSAPGSYNEQFF; CDR3 DNA: TGTGCCAGCAGTGCCCCCGGCTCCTACAATGAGCAGTTCTTC
J gene: TRBJ2-7; clone size: few; V gene: TRBV6-2/TRBV6-3; D gene: TRBD2; CDR3 protein: CASTPSGGAYEQYF; CDR3 DNA: TGTGCCAGCACCCCTAGCGGGGGGGCCTACGAGCAGTACTTC
J gene: TRBJ2-2; clone size: .; V gene: TRBV11-3; D gene: TRBD2; CDR3 protein: CASSPRTSGGFTGELFF; CDR3 DNA: TGTGCCAGCAGCCCCCGGACTAGCGGGGGCTTCACCGGGGAGCTGTTTTTT
J gene: TRBJ2-3; clone size: once; V gene: TRBV7-3; D gene: .; CDR3 protein: CASSLAQPPDTQYF; CDR3 DNA: TGTGCCAGCAGCTTGGCACAACCACCAGATACGCAGTATTTT
J gene: TRBJ1-6; clone size: .; V gene: TRBV4-3; D gene: TRBD1; CDR3 protein: CASSPGTGGFSPLHF; CDR3 DNA: TGCGCCAGCAGCCCGGGGACAGGGGGATTTTCACCCCTCCACTTT
J gene: TRBJ1-2; clone size: .; V gene: TRBV19; D gene: TRBD1; CDR3 protein: CATQGEIQGNYGYTF; CDR3 DNA: TGTGCTACCCAGGGGGAGATACAGGGGAACTATGGCTACACCTTC
J gene: TRBJ2-1; clone size: .; V gene: TRBV28; D gene: TRBD2; CDR3 protein: CASSLVGTSGVEQFF; CDR3 DNA: TGTGCCAGCAGTTTAGTGGGGACTAGCGGGGTTGAGCAGTTCTTC
J gene: TRBJ2-5; clone size: .; V gene: TRBV24-1; D gene: .; CDR3 protein: CATRGQGETQYF; CDR3 DNA: TGTGCCACCAGGGGGCAGGGAGAGACCCAGTACTTC
J gene: TRBJ1-5; clone size: .; V gene: TRBV5-6; D gene: TRBD1; CDR3 protein: CASSLRTGVHQPQHF; CDR3 DNA: TGTGCCAGCAGCTTGCGGACAGGGGTGCATCAGCCCCAGCATTTT